The clone carrying this TCR beta chain occurred a few times. The antigen is not known. Unique molecular identifiers were incorporated into the prepared TCRbeta library. MiXCR, applied by TCRdb to the PCR reads, yields one record per CDR3 protein. The table has 700,000 to 850,000 distinct CDR3 sequences, about 16% seen once. This specimen belongs to a study of T-cell reconstitution after alpha-beta-depleted transplantation in children. Study-wide points: About two months after transplant, alpha-beta T cells reportedly came from several hundred expanded graft clones.

The clonotype originates from a male patient younger than 18 who had a stem cell transplant for acute lymphoblastic leukemia, so the T cells may come from the graft donor. The source was PBMCs, mostly from graft donor cells, collected 360 days after TCRalphabeta/CD19-depleted stem cell transplant.

CDR3 DNA: TGTGCCAACAAGGACTACAATGAGCAGTTCTTC. This codes for CANKDYNEQFF. The rearrangement links TRBV2 to TRBJ2-1, with D unresolved. This CDR3 is built from 11 residues. V was clipped by 10 bases and J by 3 bases, with 7 bases between them. Germline CDR1 reads SNHLY; CDR2 reads FYNNEI.